This T cell receptor beta chain was recovered during a study of shared clonotypes between healthy human individuals. The overall study: Participating donors consisted of a couple of women and a few men aged 18 to 49. Study-level points and caveats: What limited the represented genetic and exposure-history diversity was the small number of donors.

The V segment lost 5 bases and the J segment 5 bases; nucleotides outside the gene matches: 7. CDR1 and CDR2 (germline): MDHEN, SYDVKM. This CDR3 region has 15 residues. Clones were read by immunoSEQ multiplex PCR, and TCRdb kept only the in-frame ones, dropping some. The sample lists about half a million clones, about 78% occurring once. Of note for this clone: The antigen is undetermined.

The rearrangement joins TRBV28 to TRBJ2-5; TRBD1 aligns across 11 bases. The source of this sequence is a woman between 40 and 55 years old in good health. Some clones in this sample may be carry-over from other donors' samples. The source material was PBMCs. The chain's CDR3 is CASSTGTGGVETQYF. The CDR3 nucleotides are TGTGCCAGCAGTACTGGGACAGGGGGGGTGGAGACCCAGTACTTC.